These 13 T cell receptor beta chains were all obtained from the same sample, sequenced in a study of shared clonotypes between healthy human individuals. It was CD45RO-negative cells, positively selected for CCR7, that made up naive CD8 cells, with terminally differentiated effector memory CD45RA+ cells excluded. Using immunoSEQ multiplex PCR, the repertoire was profiled, and TCRdb retains in-frame clones only, with some absent. The sample shows about 2 million clones, roughly 95% of them seen only once. The sequenced sample consisted of naive CD8+ T cells sorted from blood. Receptors were obtained from a man aged 18 to 29 in good health.

This sequence joins TRBV9 and TRBJ2-6; weak D call: TRBD1 (6 bases). Trimming pared 2 bases from V and 1 base from J, leaving 22 bases between. Per the germline V gene, CDR1 is SGDLS and CDR2 is YYNGEE. This CDR3 spans 20 amino acids. CDR3 residues: CASSVHRDPNLRSGANVLTF. The CDR3 DNA reads as TGTGCCAGCAGCGTCCACAGGGACCCCAATCTCCGGTCTGGGGCCAACGTCCTGACTTTC.

Concerning this clone itself: In the same sample, other DNA sequences code for this CDR3. This chain uses TRBV19 with TRBJ2-3; weak D call: TRBD2 (5 bases). The CDR3 is 16 amino acids. Per the germline V gene, CDR1 is LNHDA and CDR2 is SQIVND (reference sequence). Trimming shortened V by 1 base and J by 3 bases, and 14 bases separated the two germline ends. CDR3 sequence (DNA): TGTGCCAGTAGTATAGCCTGGACTGGCGGGACAGATACGCAGTATTTT. Translating it yields CASSIAWTGGTDTQYF.

The genes are TRBV5-4 and TRBJ1-2; D is unresolved. The CDR3 runs 13 residues. Germline-derived CDR1 and CDR2 are SGHNT and YYREEE (reference sequence). V dropped 3 bases and J dropped 8 bases, with 14 bases sitting between them. The CDR3 bases are TGTGCCAGCAGCTCTCCCGGGATACGGGGCTACACCTTC. Encoded protein: CASSSPGIRGYTF.

The chain carries TRBV13 and TRBJ2-1, with 13 bases identical to TRBD2. The J segment lost 1 base and the V segment lost 5 bases, leaving 5 bases of the junction unmatched. The V gene's germline CDR1 is PRHDT and CDR2 FYEKMQ (reference sequence). The CDR3 has 17 residues. Here the CDR3 reads CASSTGLAGVSYNEQFF. Written as DNA, the CDR3 is TGTGCCAGCAGCACCGGACTAGCGGGAGTATCCTACAATGAGCAGTTCTTC.

Comments on this clone: Germline is not matched at one junction end, which may reflect a read error. This chain links TRBV15 with TRBJ2-1; a possible D gene is TRBD2 (5 bases). This CDR3 has 15 residues. Germline CDR1 LNHNV, CDR2 YYDKDF (reference sequence). CDR3 loop: CATSRVGVSYNGQFF. CDR3 in DNA: TGTGCCACCAGCAGAGTCGGGGTGTCCTACAATGGGCAGTTCTTC.

Comments on this clone: This specimen includes other DNA sequences encoding the same CDR3. The chain joins TRBV5-6 to TRBJ2-7; D gene unclear. The V end was cut by 0 bases, the J end by 4 bases, with 8 bases between. The germline gives CDR1 SGHDT, CDR2 YYEEEE. This CDR3 is built from 13 residues. This CDR3 is CASSLEGSYEQYF. CDR3 coding DNA: TGTGCCAGCAGCTTGGAAGGCAGTTACGAGCAGTACTTC.

The rearrangement uses TRBV4-1 and TRBJ2-7, with 10 nucleotides matching TRBD2. Germline CDR1 and CDR2: MGHRA and YSYEKL. V lost 3 bases and J lost 2; bases outside the gene matches: 13. The CDR3 is 18 amino acids. The CDR3 region has the DNA TGCGCCAGCAGCCATTTATGGGCCAGCGGGAGGGCCGCCTACGAGCAGTACTTC. Its protein is CASSHLWASGRAAYEQYF.

The chain links TRBV25-1 to TRBJ1-2, with 7 bases that match TRBD1. The CDR3 has 15 residues. CDR1 MGHDK and CDR2 SYGVNS come from the germline V gene. Trimming cost V 4 bases and J 3 bases; bases outside gene matches: 8. The CDR3 region has the DNA TGTGCCAGCAGTGTGGGGGACAGCGACTACTATGGCTACACCTTC. This encodes CASSVGDSDYYGYTF.

V usage is TRBV6-1 and J usage is TRBJ1-1; D remains ambiguous. The germline V and J ends were trimmed by 7 bases and 1 base, with 10 bases remaining between them. CDR3 size: 13 residues. CDR1 MNHNS and CDR2 SASEGT come from the germline V gene. This CDR3 reads CASKNSRNTEAFF. The CDR3 DNA follows: TGTGCCAGCAAAAACAGTAGGAACACTGAAGCTTTCTTT.

The V gene is TRBV11-2, the J gene TRBJ1-1; D is possibly TRBD1 (5 bases). The CDR3 length is 12 residues. Germline V gene data show CDR1 as SGHAT and CDR2 as FQNNGV. The V end lost 3 bases, the J end lost 7 bases, and 9 bases lay between the germline ends. The CDR3 loop is CASSFGDGEAFF. The CDR3 nucleotides read TGTGCCAGCAGCTTTGGGGACGGTGAAGCTTTCTTT.

The rearrangement links TRBV28 to TRBJ2-7; D not certain. Per germline, CDR1 MDHEN and CDR2 SYDVKM. Deletions cut 7 bases from V and 0 bases from J, with 10 bases between. This CDR3 is 13 amino acids long. The DNA of the CDR3 is TGTGCCAGCAACCTCCATCCCTCCTACGAGCAGTACTTC. Translation: CASNLHPSYEQYF.

The chain uses TRBV18 and TRBJ2-3, with 9 bases identical to TRBD1. Germline-derived CDR1 and CDR2 are KGHSH and LQKENI. J gave up 3 bases and V 6 bases, and 13 bases lay outside the gene matches. The CDR3 sequence is 17 residues long. For the CDR3, the DNA is TGTGCCAGCTCCTCACTGCTGTGGACAGGGGAAACAGATACGCAGTATTTT. This gives the protein CASSSLLWTGETDTQYF.

The chain recombines TRBV7-9 with TRBJ2-7; D may be TRBD1 (6 bases). This CDR3 spans 14 amino acids. V was clipped by 7 bases and J by 3 bases, with 16 bases between them. In germline, CDR1 is SEHNR, CDR2 FQNEAQ (reference sequence). The CDR3 DNA is TGTGCCAGCACCGGACAGAATGACAACTACGAGCAGTACTTC. Its protein product is CASTGQNDNYEQYF.